The clone carrying this TCR beta chain was observed at least ten times. The data stem from a study of blood T cell repertoires in COVID-19. The V gene lost 6 bases and the J gene lost 1 base, with 13 bases spanning the gap. Germline CDR1 is MDHEN and CDR2 is SYDVKM. The CDR3 has 15 residues. Profiling relied on immunoSEQ multiplex PCR, and the TCRdb table lists in-frame clones only, not all of them. The sample holds roughly 170,000 clones, approximately 86% seen once. This sequence originates from a man in his 60s who had recovered from COVID-19. The V and J genes are TRBV28 and TRBJ1-5; TRBD1 is a possible D gene (6 bases). The sequencing input was PBMCs or T cells enriched from blood (not recorded which). CDR3 protein: CASRPQGGSNQPQHF. The CDR3 bases are TGTGCCAGCAGGCCACAGGGAGGGAGCAATCAGCCCCAGCATTTT. The full variable domain, with the rest looked up from reference TRBV28 and TRBJ1-5, is DVKVTQSSRYLVKRTGEKVFLECVQDMDHENMFWYRQDPGLGLRLIYFSYDVKMKEKGDIPEGYSVSREKKERFSLILESASTNQTSMYLCASRPQGGSNQPQHFGDGTRLSIL.